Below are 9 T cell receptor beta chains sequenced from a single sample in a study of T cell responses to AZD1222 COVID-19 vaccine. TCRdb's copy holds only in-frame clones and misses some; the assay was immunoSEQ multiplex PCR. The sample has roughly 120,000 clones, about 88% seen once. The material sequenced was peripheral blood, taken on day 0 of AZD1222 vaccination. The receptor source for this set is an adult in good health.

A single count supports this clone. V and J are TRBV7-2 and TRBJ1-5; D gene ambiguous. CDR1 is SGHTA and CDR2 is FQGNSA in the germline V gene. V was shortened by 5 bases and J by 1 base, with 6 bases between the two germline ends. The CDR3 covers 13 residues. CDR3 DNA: TGTGCCAGCAGCCCTCAAAGCAATCAGCCCCAGCATTTT. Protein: CASSPQSNQPQHF.

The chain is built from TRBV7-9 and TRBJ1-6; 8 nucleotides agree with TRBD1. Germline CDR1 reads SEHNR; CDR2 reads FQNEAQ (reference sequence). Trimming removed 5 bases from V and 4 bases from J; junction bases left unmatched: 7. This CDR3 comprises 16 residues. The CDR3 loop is CASSARGQVYNSPLHF. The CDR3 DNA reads TGTGCCAGCAGCGCCCGGGGACAGGTTTATAATTCACCCCTCCACTTT.

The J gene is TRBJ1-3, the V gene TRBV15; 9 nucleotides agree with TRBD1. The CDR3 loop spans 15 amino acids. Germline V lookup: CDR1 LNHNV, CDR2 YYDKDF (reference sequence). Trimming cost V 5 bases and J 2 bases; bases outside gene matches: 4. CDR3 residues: CATSPGTGTGNTIYF. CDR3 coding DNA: TGTGCCACCAGCCCGGGGACAGGGACTGGAAACACCATATATTTT.

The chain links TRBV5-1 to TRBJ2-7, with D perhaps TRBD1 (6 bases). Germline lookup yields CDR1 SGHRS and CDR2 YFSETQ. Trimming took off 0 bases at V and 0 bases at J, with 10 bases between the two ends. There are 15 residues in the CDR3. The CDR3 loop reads CASSLAGADSYEQYF. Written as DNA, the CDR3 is TGCGCCAGCAGCTTGGCAGGGGCCGACTCCTACGAGCAGTACTTC.

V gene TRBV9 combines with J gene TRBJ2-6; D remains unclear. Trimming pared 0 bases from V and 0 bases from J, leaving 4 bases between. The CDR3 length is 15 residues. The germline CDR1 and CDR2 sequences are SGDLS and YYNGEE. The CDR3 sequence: CASSVDLSGANVLTF. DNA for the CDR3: TGTGCCAGCAGCGTAGACCTCTCTGGGGCCAACGTCCTGACTTTC.

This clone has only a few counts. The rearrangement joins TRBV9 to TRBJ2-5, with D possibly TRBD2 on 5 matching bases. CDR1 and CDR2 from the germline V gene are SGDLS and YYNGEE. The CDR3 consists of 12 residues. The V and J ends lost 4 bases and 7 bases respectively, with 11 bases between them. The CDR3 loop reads CASSPSGGTQYF. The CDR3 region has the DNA TGTGCCAGCAGCCCTTCCGGAGGGACCCAGTACTTC.

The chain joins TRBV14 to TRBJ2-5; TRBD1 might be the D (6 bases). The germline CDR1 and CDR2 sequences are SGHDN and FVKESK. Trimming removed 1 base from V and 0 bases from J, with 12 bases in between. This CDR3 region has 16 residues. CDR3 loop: CASSQARTAYQETQYF. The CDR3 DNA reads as TGTGCCAGCAGCCAAGCGCGGACAGCGTACCAAGAGACCCAGTACTTC.

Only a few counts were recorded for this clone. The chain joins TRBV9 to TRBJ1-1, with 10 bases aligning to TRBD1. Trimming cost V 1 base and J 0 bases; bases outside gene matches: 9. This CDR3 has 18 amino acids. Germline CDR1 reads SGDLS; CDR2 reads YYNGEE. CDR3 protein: CASSVYGDRGPMNTEAFF. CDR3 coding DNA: TGTGCCAGCAGCGTATACGGGGACAGGGGACCCATGAACACTGAAGCTTTCTTT. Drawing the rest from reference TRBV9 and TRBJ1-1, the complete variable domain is DSGVTQTPKHLITATGQRVTLRCSPRSGDLSVYWYQQSLDQGLQFLIQYYNGEERAKGNILERFSAQQFPDLHSELNLSSLELGDSALYFCASSVYGDRGPMNTEAFFGQGTRLTVV.

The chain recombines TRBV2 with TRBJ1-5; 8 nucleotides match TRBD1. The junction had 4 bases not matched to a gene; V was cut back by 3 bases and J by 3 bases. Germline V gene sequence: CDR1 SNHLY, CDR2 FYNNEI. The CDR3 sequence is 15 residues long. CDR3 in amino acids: CASSEGTGLNQPQHF. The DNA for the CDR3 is TGTGCCAGCAGTGAGGGGACAGGACTCAATCAGCCCCAGCATTTT.